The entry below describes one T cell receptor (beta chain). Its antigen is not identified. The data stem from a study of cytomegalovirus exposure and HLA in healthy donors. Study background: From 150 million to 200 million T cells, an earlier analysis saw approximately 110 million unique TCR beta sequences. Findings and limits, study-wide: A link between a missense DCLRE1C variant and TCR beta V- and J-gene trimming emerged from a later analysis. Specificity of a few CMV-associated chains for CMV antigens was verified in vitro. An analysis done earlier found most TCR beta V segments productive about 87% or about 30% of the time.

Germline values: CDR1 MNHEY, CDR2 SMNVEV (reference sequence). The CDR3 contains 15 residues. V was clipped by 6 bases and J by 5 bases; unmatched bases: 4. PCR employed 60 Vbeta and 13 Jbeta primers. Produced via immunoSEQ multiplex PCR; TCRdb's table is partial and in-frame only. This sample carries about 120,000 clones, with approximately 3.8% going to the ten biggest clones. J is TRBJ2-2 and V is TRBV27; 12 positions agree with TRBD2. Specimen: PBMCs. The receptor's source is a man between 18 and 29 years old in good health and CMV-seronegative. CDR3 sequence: CASRQGLAGTGELFF. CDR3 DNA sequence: TGTGCCAGCAGGCAGGGACTAGCGGGTACCGGGGAGCTGTTTTTT.